One sample yielded the 2 T cell receptor beta chains listed below, sequenced in a study of molecular identifiers for immune sequencing clone quantification. TCRdb reprocessed the PCR reads via MiXCR and lists one record per CDR3 protein. The table has some 590,000 distinct CDR3 sequences, around 25% seen once. Source material: naive CD8+ T cells from blood, with Jurkat cell RNA spiked in. The subset: FACS-sorted CD8+CD4-CCR7+CD45RA+ naive T cells. These receptors were obtained from a human donor in good health. Some libraries in this study had Jurkat cell RNA spiked in.

This clonotype has just a few counts. The chain has TRBV7-8 and TRBJ2-1, with TRBD2 identical over 10 bases. Germline CDR1 SGHVS, CDR2 FQNEAQ. The V gene end was trimmed by 5 bases and the J gene end by 14 bases; junction bases not matched to a gene: 15. The CDR3 contains 15 residues. The CDR3 DNA reads TGTGCCAGCAGCCTTGGAGCGGGGGGGCCTAACCTTGAGTTCTTC. This encodes CASSLGAGGPNLEFF.

With regard to this clonotype: As the CDR3 is not closed by the conserved phenylalanine or tryptophan, this likely results from a read error. The rearrangement uses TRBV5-5 and TRBJ1-1; D gene uncertain. The CDR3 sequence is 12 residues long. CDR1 and CDR2 from the germline V gene are SGHKS and YYEKEE (reference sequence). Between the trimmed V and J ends, which lost 2 bases and 5 bases, there was a span of 7 bases. The CDR3 region is CASSFSGTEAFL. CDR3 DNA sequence: TGTGCCAGCAGCTTTTCCGGGACTGAAGCTTTCCTT.